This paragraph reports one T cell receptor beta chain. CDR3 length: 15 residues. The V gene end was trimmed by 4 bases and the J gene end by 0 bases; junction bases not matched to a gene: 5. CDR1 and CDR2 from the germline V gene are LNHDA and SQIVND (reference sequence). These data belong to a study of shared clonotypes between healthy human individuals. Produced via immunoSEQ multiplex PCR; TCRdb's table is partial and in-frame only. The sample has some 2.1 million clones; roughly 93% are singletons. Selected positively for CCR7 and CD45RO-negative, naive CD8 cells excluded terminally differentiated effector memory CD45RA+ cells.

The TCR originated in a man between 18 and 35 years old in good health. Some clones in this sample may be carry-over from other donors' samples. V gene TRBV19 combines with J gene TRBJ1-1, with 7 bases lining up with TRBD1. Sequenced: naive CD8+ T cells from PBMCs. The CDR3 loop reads CASSSQGDMNTEAFF. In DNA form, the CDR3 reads TGTGCCAGTAGTAGTCAGGGGGATATGAACACTGAAGCTTTCTTT. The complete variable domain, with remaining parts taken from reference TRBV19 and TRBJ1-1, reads DGGITQSPKYLFRKEGQNVTLSCEQNLNHDAMYWYRQDPGQGLRLIYYSQIVNDFQKGDIAEGYSVSREKKESFPLTVTSAQKNPTAFYLCASSSQGDMNTEAFFGQGTRLTVV.